Presented here are 7 T cell receptor beta chains from one specimen sequenced in a study of identical twins. Each CDR3 protein is one row after TCRdb ran MiXCR on the 5' RACE reads. Of under 800,000 distinct CDR3 sequences in the sample, 21% were seen once. This same sample was also taken into another study, of T cells expressing NK-cell markers.

Sequenced input: PBMCs. The receptor set was obtained from a young woman in good health.

The chain carries TRBV4-1 and TRBJ2-7; tentatively, D is TRBD2 (5 bases). CDR1 MGHRA and CDR2 YSYEKL come from the germline V gene. This CDR3 region has 15 residues. With 4 bases removed from V and 3 bases from J, the gap between germline ends came to 16 bases. The CDR3 protein is CASSRQYGLDYEQYF. The CDR3 bases are TGCGCCAGCAGCCGACAATATGGACTGGACTACGAGCAGTACTTC.

This clonotype was seen only a few times. V usage is TRBV10-3 and J usage is TRBJ2-3; 8 bases line up with TRBD1. The CDR3 runs 14 residues. The J segment lost 1 base and the V segment lost 8 bases, leaving 5 bases of the junction unmatched. Germline CDR1 and CDR2: ENHRY and SYGVKD. The CDR3 sequence: CAIAEDRGTDTQYF. CDR3 DNA: TGTGCCATCGCCGAGGACAGGGGCACAGATACGCAGTATTTT.

This clonotype was seen a handful of times. The V call is TRBV7-9, the J call TRBJ2-5; D is ambiguous. This CDR3 region has 11 residues. Germline assignment: CDR1 SEHNR and CDR2 FQNEAQ (reference sequence). V lost 6 bases to trimming and J lost 4 bases, with 6 bases between them. In DNA, the CDR3 is TGTGCCAGCAGAAAAAGAGAGACCCAGTACTTC. This translates into CASRKRETQYF.

This clonotype was recorded a few times. The V and J genes are TRBV12-3 or TRBV12-4 and TRBJ2-1; perhaps TRBD1 as D (6 bases). The germline V and J ends were trimmed by 5 bases and 14 bases, with 19 bases remaining between them. The CDR3 is made up of 13 amino acids. CDR3 region: CASSARILTGKFF. CDR3 sequence (DNA): TGTGCCAGCAGTGCAAGAATTTTGACAGGAAAGTTCTTC.

The V gene is TRBV12-3 or TRBV12-4, the J gene TRBJ2-3; D is perhaps TRBD1 or TRBD2 (6 bases each). Between the trimmed V and J ends, which lost 3 bases and 2 bases, there was a span of 15 bases. This CDR3 spans 16 amino acids. CDR3 sequence: CASSFGTGALTDTQYF. DNA for the CDR3: TGTGCCAGCAGTTTTGGTACGGGGGCGCTCACAGATACGCAGTATTTT.

This clonotype was recorded many times. The chain couples TRBV12-3 or TRBV12-4 to TRBJ2-7; D is uncertain. This CDR3 region has 15 residues. With 3 bases removed from V and 1 base from J, the gap between germline ends came to 13 bases. This chain's CDR3 is CASSLWQLTSYEQYF. In DNA form, the CDR3 reads TGTGCCAGCAGTTTGTGGCAGCTAACTTCCTACGAGCAGTACTTC.

The chain joins TRBV7-9 to TRBJ2-5, with 8 bases fitting TRBD2. V lost 4 bases, J lost 5 bases, and 6 bases stayed unmatched. Germline CDR1 is SEHNR and CDR2 is FQNEAQ (reference sequence). The CDR3 extends over 14 amino acids. The CDR3 is CASSSLSGGETQYF. CDR3 coding DNA: TGTGCCAGCAGCTCATTGTCGGGGGGGGAGACCCAGTACTTC.